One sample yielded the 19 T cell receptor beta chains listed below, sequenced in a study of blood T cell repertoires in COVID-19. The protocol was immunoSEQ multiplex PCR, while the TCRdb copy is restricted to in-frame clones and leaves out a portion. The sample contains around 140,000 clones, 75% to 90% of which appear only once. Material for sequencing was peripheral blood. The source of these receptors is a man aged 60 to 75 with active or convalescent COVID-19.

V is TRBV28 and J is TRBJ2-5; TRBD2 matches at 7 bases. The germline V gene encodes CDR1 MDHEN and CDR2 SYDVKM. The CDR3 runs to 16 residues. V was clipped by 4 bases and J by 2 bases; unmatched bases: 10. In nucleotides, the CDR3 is TGTGCCAGCAGTTCCGGACTAGTTCCCTTTCAAGAGACCCAGTACTTC. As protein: CASSSGLVPFQETQYF.

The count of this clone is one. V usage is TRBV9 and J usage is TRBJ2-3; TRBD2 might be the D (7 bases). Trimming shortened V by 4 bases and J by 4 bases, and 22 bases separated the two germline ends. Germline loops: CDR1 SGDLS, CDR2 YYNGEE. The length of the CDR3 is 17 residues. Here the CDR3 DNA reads TGTGCCAGCAGCTCCCCTGGGGGCGGGAGAAGCGCAGATACGCAGTATTTT. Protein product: CASSSPGGGRSADTQYF.

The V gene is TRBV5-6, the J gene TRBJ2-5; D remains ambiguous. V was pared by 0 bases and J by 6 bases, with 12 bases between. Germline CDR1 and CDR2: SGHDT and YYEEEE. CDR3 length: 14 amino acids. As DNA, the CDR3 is TGTGCCAGCAGCTTGGCGGCAGGTCGAAAGACCCAGTACTTC. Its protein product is CASSLAAGRKTQYF.

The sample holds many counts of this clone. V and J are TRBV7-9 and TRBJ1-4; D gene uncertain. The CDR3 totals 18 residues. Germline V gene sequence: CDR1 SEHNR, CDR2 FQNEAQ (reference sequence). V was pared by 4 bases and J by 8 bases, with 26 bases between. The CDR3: CASSSPRRDQDSREKLFF. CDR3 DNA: TGTGCCAGCAGCTCGCCGCGTAGAGATCAGGATAGTCGAGAAAAACTGTTTTTT.

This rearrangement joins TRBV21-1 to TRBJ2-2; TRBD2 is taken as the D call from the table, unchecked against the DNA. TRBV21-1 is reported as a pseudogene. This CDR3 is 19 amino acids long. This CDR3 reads CASSTGLAALKKRPGELFF. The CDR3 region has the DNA TGTGCCAGCAGCACAGGACTAGCGGCCCTAAAGAAGAGGCCGGGGGAGCTGTTTTTT.

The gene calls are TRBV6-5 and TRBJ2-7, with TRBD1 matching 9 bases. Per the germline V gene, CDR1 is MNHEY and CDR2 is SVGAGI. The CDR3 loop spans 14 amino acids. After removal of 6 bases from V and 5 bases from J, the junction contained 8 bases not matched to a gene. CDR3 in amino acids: CASRAGTGKHEQYF. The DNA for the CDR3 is TGTGCCAGCAGAGCCGGGACAGGGAAGCACGAGCAGTACTTC.

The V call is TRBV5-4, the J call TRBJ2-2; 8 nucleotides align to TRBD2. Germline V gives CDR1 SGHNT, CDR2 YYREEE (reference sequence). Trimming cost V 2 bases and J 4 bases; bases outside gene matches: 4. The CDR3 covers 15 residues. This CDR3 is CASSFSGTGTGELFF. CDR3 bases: TGTGCCAGCAGCTTTAGCGGGACGGGCACCGGGGAGCTGTTTTTT.

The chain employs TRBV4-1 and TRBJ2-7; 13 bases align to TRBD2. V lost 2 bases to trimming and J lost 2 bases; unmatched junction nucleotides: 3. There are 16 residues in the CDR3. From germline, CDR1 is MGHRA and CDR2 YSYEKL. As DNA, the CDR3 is TGCGCCAGCAGCCAATCGGGACTAGCGGGACCCTACGAGCAGTACTTC. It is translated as CASSQSGLAGPYEQYF.

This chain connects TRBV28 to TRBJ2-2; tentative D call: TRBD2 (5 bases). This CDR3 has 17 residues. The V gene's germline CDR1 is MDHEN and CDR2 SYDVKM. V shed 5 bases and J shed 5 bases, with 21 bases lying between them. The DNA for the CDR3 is TGTGCCAGCAGTCTAACCCGCCCCACGGGATGGACCGGGGAGCTGTTTTTT. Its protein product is CASSLTRPTGWTGELFF.

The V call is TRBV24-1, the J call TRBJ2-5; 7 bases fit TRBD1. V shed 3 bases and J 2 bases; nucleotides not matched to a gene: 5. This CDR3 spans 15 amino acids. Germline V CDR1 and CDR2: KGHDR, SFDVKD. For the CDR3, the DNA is TGTGCCACCAGTGATCCCCGGACAGGTCAAGAGACCCAGTACTTC. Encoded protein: CATSDPRTGQETQYF.

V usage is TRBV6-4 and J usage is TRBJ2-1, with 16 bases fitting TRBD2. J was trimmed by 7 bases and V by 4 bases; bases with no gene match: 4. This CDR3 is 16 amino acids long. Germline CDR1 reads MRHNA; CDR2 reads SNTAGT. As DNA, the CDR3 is TGTGCCAGCAGTGTCGGGACTAGCGGGAGGGGTAATGAGCAGTTCTTC. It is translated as CASSVGTSGRGNEQFF.

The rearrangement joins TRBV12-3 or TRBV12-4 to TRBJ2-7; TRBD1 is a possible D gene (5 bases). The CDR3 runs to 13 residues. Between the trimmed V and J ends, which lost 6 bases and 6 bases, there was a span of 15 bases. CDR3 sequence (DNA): TGTGCCAGCAGGAACACAGGATGGGCCGAGCAGTACTTC. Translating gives CASRNTGWAEQYF.

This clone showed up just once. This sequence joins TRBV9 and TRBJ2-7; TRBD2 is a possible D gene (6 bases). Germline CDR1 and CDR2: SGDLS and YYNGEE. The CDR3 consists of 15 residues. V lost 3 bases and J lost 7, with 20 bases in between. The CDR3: CASSAVGGGSGEQYF. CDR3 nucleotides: TGTGCCAGCAGCGCCGTCGGTGGGGGGTCGGGGGAGCAGTACTTC.

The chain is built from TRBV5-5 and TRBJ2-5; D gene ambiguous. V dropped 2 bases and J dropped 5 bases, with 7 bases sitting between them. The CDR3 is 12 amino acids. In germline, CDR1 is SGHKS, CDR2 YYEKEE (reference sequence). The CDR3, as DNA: TGTGCCAGCAGCTTACAGTTCGAGACCCAGTACTTC. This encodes CASSLQFETQYF.

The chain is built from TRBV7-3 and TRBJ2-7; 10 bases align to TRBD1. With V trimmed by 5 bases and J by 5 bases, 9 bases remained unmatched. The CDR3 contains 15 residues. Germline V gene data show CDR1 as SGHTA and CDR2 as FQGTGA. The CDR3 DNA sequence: TGTGCCAGCAGCCCTCGACAGGGGGCGTACAACGAGCAGTACTTC. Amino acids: CASSPRQGAYNEQYF.

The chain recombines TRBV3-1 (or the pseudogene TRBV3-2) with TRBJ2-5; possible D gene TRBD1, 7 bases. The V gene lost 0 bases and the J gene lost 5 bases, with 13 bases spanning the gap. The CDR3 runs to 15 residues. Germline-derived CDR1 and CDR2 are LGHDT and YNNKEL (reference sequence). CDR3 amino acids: CASSQDRPGGETQYF. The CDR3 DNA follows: TGTGCCAGCAGCCAAGATCGGCCAGGGGGGGAGACCCAGTACTTC.

CDR3 coding DNA: TGTGCCAGCAGCCGGACAGGGATGAACACTGAAGCTTTCTTT. It encodes CASSRTGMNTEAFF. V and J are TRBV7-9 and TRBJ1-1; 8 bases match TRBD1. CDR3 length: 14 residues. In germline, CDR1 is SEHNR, CDR2 FQNEAQ (reference sequence). The ends lost 5 bases at V and 0 bases at J; junction bases unmatched: 2. The variable domain in full, completed from reference TRBV7-9 and TRBJ1-1, reads DTGVSQNPRHKITKRGQNVTFRCDPISEHNRLYWYRQTLGQGPEFLTYFQNEAQLEKSRLLSDRFSAERPKGSFSTLEIQRTEQGDSAMYLCASSRTGMNTEAFFGQGTRLTVV.

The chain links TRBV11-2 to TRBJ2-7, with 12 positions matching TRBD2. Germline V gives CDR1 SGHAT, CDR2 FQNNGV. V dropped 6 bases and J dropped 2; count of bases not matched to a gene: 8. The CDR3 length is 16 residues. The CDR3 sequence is CASRHGTSGSPYEQYF. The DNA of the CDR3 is TGTGCCAGCAGGCACGGGACTAGCGGGTCCCCCTACGAGCAGTACTTC.

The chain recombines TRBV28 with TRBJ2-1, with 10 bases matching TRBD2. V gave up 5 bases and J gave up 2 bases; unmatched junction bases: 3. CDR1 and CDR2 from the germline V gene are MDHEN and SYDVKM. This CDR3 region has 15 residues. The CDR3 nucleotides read TGTGCCAGCAGTCCAGGGACTAGCGCCTACAATGAGCAGTTCTTC. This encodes CASSPGTSAYNEQFF.